This T cell receptor beta chain originates from a study of T cell repertoires in cytomegalovirus infection. Study-wide results and limits: HLA-C-restricted TCR beta clonotypes specific for CMV led the ex vivo response.

The CDR3 runs to 15 residues. Germline-derived CDR1 and CDR2 are MNHEY and SVGAGI. The V segment lost 3 bases and the J segment 6 bases; nucleotides outside the gene matches: 8. A note on this clonotype: Its cognate antigen is unknown.

TCRdb re-analysed the reads in MiXCR, keeping a single row per CDR3 protein. The table lists about 920,000 distinct CDR3 sequences, approximately 32% of them singletons. This chain connects TRBV6-5 to TRBJ2-1; the match to TRBD1 covers 7 bases. The TCR originated in a human donor in good health (CMV status not recorded). Some clones in this sample may be carry-over from other donors' samples. The specimen was cultured CD8+ T cells from PBMCs, collected from culture after CMV antigen stimulation. Here the CDR3 DNA reads TGTGCCAGCAGTTATGAGGACAGGCCTTCCAATGAGCAGTTCTTC. Protein sequence: CASSYEDRPSNEQFF.